This T cell receptor beta chain was found in a study of neurological immune-mediated disorders. Via MiXCR, TCRdb re-called the 5' RACE reads, giving one row per CDR3 protein. The sample yields approximately 74,000 distinct CDR3 sequences, 9.4% seen once. Trimming at V came to 4 bases and at J to 4 bases, leaving 2 bases not matched to a gene. CDR3 length equals 16 residues. Germline-derived CDR1 and CDR2 are SGHTA and FQGNSA. There are many counts of this clonotype. PBMCs stored at -80 C, numbering 2 million, were the origin of the unsorted libraries. V usage is TRBV7-2 and J usage is TRBJ2-1; 15 bases map to TRBD2. This clonotype was obtained from a man aged 50 or older in good health. Sequencing was performed on PBMCs. The CDR3 DNA follows: TGTGCCAGCAGCTGGACTAGCGGGGGGGTTTACAATGAGCAGTTCTTC. It yields the protein CASSWTSGGVYNEQFF.